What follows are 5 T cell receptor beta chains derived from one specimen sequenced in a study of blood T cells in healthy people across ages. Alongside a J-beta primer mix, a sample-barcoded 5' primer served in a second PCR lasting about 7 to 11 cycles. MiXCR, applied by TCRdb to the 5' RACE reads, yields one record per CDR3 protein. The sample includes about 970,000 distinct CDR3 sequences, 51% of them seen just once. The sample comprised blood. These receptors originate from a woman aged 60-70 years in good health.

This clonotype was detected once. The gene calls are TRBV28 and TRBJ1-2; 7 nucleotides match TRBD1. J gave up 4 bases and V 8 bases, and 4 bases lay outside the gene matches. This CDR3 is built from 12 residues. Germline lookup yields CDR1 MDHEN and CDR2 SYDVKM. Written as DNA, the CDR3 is TGTGCCAGCGAGGGGGCGAGCTATGGCTACACCTTC. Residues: CASEGASYGYTF.

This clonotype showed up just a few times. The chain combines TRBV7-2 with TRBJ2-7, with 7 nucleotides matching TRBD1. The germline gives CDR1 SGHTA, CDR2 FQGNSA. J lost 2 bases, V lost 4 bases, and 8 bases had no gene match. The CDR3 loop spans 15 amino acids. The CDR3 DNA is TGTGCCAGCAGCTCCTACCTTCAGGGGGCCTACGAGCAGTACTTC. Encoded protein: CASSSYLQGAYEQYF.

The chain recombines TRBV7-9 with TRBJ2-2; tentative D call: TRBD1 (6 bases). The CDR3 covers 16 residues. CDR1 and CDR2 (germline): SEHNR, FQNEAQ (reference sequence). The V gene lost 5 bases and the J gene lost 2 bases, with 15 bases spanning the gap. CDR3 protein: CASSETWTVNTGELFF. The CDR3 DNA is TGTGCCAGCAGCGAGACCTGGACAGTTAACACCGGGGAGCTGTTTTTT.

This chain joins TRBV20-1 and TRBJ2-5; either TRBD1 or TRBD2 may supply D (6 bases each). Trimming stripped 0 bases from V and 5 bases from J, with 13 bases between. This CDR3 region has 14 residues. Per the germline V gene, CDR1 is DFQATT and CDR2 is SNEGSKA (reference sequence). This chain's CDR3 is CSARDTGAGETQYF. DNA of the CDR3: TGCAGTGCTAGAGATACGGGGGCCGGTGAGACCCAGTACTTC.

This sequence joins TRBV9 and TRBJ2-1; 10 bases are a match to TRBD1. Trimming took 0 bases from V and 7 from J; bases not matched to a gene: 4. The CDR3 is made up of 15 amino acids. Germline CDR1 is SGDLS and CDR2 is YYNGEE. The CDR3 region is CASSVGGTGANEQFF. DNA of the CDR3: TGTGCCAGCAGCGTAGGAGGGACAGGGGCAAATGAGCAGTTCTTC.